Following are 10 T cell receptor beta chains from one sample sequenced in a study of CD8 T cells in ankylosing spondylitis. Findings of the study overall: Ankylosing spondylitis blood seemed to carry a telltale TCR beta motif made of fewer than 10 highly homologous variants.

TCRdb reprocessed the 5' RACE reads with MiXCR, giving one entry per CDR3 protein. The table has a few hundred thousand distinct CDR3 sequences, over 15% seen once. Antigens for these TCRs are unknown. The sequencing input was blood, either unsorted or a sorted T cell fraction (not recorded which). These receptors all come from a male donor with ankylosing spondylitis.

The chain joins TRBV20-1 to TRBJ1-2; 8 bases are shared with TRBD1. Germline CDR1 reads DFQATT; CDR2 reads SNEGSKA (reference sequence). CDR3 size: 13 residues. With 5 bases clipped from V and 7 bases from J, the junction kept 9 bases outside the gene matches. CDR3: CSASGQGIGGYTF. CDR3 bases: TGCAGTGCTTCCGGACAGGGAATCGGTGGCTACACCTTC.

This chain links TRBV3-1 with TRBJ1-1, with D hard to call. From germline, CDR1 is LGHDT and CDR2 YNNKEL (reference sequence). The CDR3 extends over 14 amino acids. The V gene lost 0 bases and the J gene lost 5 bases, with 10 bases spanning the gap. CDR3 amino acids: CASSQDNWATEAFF. The CDR3 DNA is TGTGCCAGCAGCCAAGATAATTGGGCTACTGAAGCTTTCTTT.

The chain carries TRBV4-1 and TRBJ2-2, with 9 bases aligning to TRBD2. V dropped 2 bases and J dropped 4; count of bases not matched to a gene: 20. The CDR3 contains 21 residues. CDR1 MGHRA and CDR2 YSYEKL come from the germline V gene. CDR3 loop: CASSQPRVAGVSLVATGELFF. The CDR3 DNA reads TGCGCCAGCAGCCAACCCCGGGTAGCGGGAGTATCTTTGGTGGCCACCGGGGAGCTGTTTTTT.

J is TRBJ2-1 and V is TRBV5-1; D gene unclear. Germline-derived CDR1 and CDR2 are SGHRS and YFSETQ. Deletions cut 0 bases from V and 8 bases from J, with 15 bases between. The CDR3 is 15 residues long. DNA for the CDR3: TGCGCCAGCAGCTTGGAGGCCCAAGGGTTCGATGAGCAGTTCTTC. It is translated as CASSLEAQGFDEQFF.

This clonotype showed up just a few times. The chain recombines TRBV9 with TRBJ2-3; TRBD2 matches 7 bases. Germline values: CDR1 SGDLS, CDR2 YYNGEE. V lost 3 bases and J lost 2; bases outside the gene matches: 9. This CDR3 contains 16 residues. The CDR3 loop reads CASSAGGGELTDTQYF. The CDR3 nucleotides read TGTGCCAGCAGCGCAGGCGGGGGAGAGCTCACAGATACGCAGTATTTT.

This sequence joins TRBV12-3 or TRBV12-4 and TRBJ1-3, with 8 positions matching TRBD1. The CDR3 spans 15 residues. The V segment lost 5 bases and the J segment 7 bases; nucleotides outside the gene matches: 10. CDR3 bases: TGTGCCAGCAGTCGGGCAGGGGGCGAGTGGAACACCATATATTTT. It translates to CASSRAGGEWNTIYF.

V gene TRBV9 combines with J gene TRBJ2-3; tentative D call: TRBD2 (6 bases). V dropped 0 bases and J dropped 1 base, with 12 bases sitting between them. This CDR3 spans 16 amino acids. CDR1 SGDLS and CDR2 YYNGEE come from the germline V gene. The CDR3 DNA follows: TGTGCCAGCAGCGTAGCTGTTAGGGAGGGCACAGATACGCAGTATTTT. It specifies CASSVAVREGTDTQYF.

At least ten counts were recorded for this clonotype. The gene calls are TRBV12-3 or TRBV12-4 and TRBJ2-2; D is unresolved. CDR3 length: 13 amino acids. V dropped 3 bases and J dropped 6 bases, with 8 bases sitting between them. In DNA, the CDR3 is TGTGCCAGCAGTTTTGAGAGTTCCGGGGAGCTGTTTTTT. Translation: CASSFESSGELFF.

V and J are TRBV25-1 and TRBJ2-1; 9 nucleotides align to TRBD1. Germline values: CDR1 MGHDK, CDR2 SYGVNS. CDR3 length equals 13 residues. The ends lost 6 bases at V and 6 bases at J; junction bases unmatched: 3. The CDR3 region has the DNA TGTGCCAGCAGGCCGGACAGGGGCAATGAGCAGTTCTTC. It yields the protein CASRPDRGNEQFF.

The CDR3 coding sequence is TGTGCCCAGTCCTCCAATACCTACGAGCAGTACTTC. Translation gives CAQSSNTYEQYF. The V and J genes are TRBV30 and TRBJ2-7; D is unresolved. The CDR3 consists of 12 residues. Trimming pared 8 bases from V and 2 bases from J, leaving 13 bases between. Germline assignment: CDR1 GTSNPN and CDR2 SVGIG (reference sequence).